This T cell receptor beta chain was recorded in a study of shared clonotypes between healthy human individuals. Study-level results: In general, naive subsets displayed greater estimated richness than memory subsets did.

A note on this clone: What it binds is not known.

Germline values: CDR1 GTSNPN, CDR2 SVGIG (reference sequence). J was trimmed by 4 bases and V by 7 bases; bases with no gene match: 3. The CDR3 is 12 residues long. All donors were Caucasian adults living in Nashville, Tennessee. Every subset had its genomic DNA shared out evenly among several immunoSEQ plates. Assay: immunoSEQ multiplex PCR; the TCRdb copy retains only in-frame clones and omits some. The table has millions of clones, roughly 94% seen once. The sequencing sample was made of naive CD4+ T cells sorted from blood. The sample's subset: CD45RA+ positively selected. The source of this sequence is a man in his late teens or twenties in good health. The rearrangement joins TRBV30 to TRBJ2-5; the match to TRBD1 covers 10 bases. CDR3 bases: TGTGCCTTTGACAGGGGGCCAGAGACCCAGTACTTC. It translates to CAFDRGPETQYF.